The present T cell receptor beta chain was sequenced within a study of CDR3 diversity in severe acne. TCRdb fed the PCR reads into MiXCR, producing one record per CDR3 protein. The sample lists 85,000 to 120,000 distinct CDR3 sequences, 51% occurring once. This clonotype has only one observation. The CDR3 is 15 residues long. Germline V CDR1 and CDR2: SNHLY, FYNNEI. With 5 bases clipped from V and 0 bases from J, the junction kept 3 bases outside the gene matches. This TCR came from a male donor with acne. The sequenced material came from blood. V is TRBV2 and J is TRBJ2-5, with 10 bases that match TRBD2. The CDR3 here is CASSLSGRNQETQYF. In nucleotides, the CDR3 is TGTGCCAGCAGTCTTAGCGGGAGGAACCAAGAGACCCAGTACTTC.